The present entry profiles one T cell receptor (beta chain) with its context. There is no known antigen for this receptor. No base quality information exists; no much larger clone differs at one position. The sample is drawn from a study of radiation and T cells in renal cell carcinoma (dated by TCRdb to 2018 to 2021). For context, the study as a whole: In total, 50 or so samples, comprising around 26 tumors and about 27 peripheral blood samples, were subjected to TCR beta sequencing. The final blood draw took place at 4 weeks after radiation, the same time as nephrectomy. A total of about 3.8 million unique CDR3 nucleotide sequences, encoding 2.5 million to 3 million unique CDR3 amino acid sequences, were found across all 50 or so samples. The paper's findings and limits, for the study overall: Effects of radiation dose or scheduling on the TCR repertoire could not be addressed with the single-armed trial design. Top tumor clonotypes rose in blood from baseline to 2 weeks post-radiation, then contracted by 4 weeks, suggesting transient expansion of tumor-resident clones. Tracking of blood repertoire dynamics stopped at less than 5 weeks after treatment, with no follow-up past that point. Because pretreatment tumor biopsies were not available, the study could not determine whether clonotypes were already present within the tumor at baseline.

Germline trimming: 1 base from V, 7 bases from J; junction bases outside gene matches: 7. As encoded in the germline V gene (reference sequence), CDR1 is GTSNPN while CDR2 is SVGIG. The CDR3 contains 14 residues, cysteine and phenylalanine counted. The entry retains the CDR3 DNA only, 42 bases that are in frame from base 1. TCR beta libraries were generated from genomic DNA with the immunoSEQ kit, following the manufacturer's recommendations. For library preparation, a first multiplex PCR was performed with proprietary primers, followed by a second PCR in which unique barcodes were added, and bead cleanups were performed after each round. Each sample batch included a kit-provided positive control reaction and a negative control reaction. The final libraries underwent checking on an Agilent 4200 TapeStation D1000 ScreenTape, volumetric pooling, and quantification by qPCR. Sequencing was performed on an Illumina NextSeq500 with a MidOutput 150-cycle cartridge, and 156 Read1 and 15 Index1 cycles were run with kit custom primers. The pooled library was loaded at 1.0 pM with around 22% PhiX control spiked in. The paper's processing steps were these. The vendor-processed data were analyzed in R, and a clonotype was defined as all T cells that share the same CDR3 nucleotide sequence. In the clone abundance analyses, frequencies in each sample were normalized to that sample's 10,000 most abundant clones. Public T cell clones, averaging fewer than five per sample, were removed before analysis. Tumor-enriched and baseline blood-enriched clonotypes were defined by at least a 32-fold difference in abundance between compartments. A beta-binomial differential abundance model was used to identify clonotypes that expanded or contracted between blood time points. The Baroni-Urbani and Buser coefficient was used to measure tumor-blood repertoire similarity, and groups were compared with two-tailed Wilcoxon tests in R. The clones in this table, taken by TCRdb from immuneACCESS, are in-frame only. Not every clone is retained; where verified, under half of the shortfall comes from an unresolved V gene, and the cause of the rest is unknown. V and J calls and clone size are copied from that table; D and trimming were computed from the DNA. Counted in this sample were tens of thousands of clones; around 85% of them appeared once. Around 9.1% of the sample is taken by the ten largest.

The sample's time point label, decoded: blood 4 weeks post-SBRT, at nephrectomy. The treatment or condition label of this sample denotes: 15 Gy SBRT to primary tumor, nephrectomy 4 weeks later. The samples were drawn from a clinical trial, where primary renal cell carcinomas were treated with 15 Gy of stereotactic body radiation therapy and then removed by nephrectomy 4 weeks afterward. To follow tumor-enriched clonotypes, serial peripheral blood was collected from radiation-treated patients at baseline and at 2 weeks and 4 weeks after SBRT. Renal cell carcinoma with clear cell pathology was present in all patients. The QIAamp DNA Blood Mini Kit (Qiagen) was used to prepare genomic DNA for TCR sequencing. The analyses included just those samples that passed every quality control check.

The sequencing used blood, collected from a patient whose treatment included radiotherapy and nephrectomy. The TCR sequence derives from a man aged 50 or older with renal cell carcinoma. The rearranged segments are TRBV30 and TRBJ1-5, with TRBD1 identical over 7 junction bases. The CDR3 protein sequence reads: CAWSGGQPGQPQHF. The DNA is TGTGCCTGGAGTGGGGGACAGCCGGGACAGCCCCAGCATTTT.